These 10 T cell receptor beta chains came from one sample sequenced in a study of post-analysis software for immune sequencing data. Their antigen targets remain unknown. Overall study results and limits: A few TRBV segments (TRBV5-6, TRBV5-1 and TRBV20-1 among them) occurred more frequently in patients than in controls.

Built from TCR beta cDNA, the libraries had unique molecular identifiers in them. TCRdb re-called the PCR reads through MiXCR, storing one row per CDR3 protein. Counted here are approximately 400,000 distinct CDR3 sequences, 30% to 45% occurring once; the ten biggest clones make up 13%. The specimen sequenced was blood. These receptors all come from a girl aged 5-17 years with multiple sclerosis.

This clonotype turned up a few times. The chain uses TRBV5-1 and TRBJ1-1; no reliable D call. Trimming removed 1 base at V and 4 bases at J, with 11 bases between. Germline V CDR1 and CDR2: SGHRS, YFSETQ. The CDR3 is 14 residues long. The CDR3 loop reads CASSLFGGGTEAFF. As DNA, the CDR3 is TGCGCCAGCAGCTTGTTCGGAGGCGGCACTGAAGCTTTCTTT.

This clonotype has more than one count but fewer than ten. This chain connects TRBV10-3 to TRBJ2-7; D unclear. Trimming took 0 bases from V and 1 from J, leaving 4 bases between them. Germline V gene sequence: CDR1 ENHRY, CDR2 SYGVKD. The CDR3 spans 13 residues. The CDR3 spells CAISESQSYEQYF. DNA of the CDR3: TGTGCCATCAGTGAGTCACAGTCCTACGAGCAGTACTTC.

The rearrangement joins TRBV7-2 to TRBJ2-3; D gene uncertain. The V end was cut by 5 bases, the J end by 8 bases, with 8 bases between. Germline values: CDR1 SGHTA, CDR2 FQGNSA. The CDR3 has 11 amino acids. CDR3 DNA sequence: TGTGCCAGCAGCCTTCTCACTACGCAGTATTTT. Translating gives CASSLLTTQYF.

In its sample, this clonotype was seen a few times. V is TRBV2 and J is TRBJ2-7; 8 bases are a match to TRBD2. V trimming: 1 base; J trimming: 2 bases; junction bases outside the gene matches: 13. The germline V gene encodes CDR1 SNHLY and CDR2 FYNNEI. CDR3 length: 18 amino acids. CDR3 region: CASSEEGLGARPPYEQYF. The CDR3 DNA follows: TGTGCCAGCAGTGAAGAGGGACTAGGGGCCCGCCCCCCCTACGAGCAGTACTTC.

This clonotype has only a few counts. This chain uses TRBV20-1 with TRBJ2-7; D ambiguous. V lost 3 bases to trimming and J lost 4 bases, with 7 bases between them. Germline V lookup: CDR1 DFQATT, CDR2 SNEGSKA (reference sequence). The CDR3 extends over 11 amino acids. For the CDR3, the DNA is TGCAGTGCTAGCCTCGGGTACGAGCAGTACTTC. Translation gives CSASLGYEQYF.

Remarks on this clonotype: At one end, the junction sequence differs from germline, possibly due to a read error. The V and J genes are TRBV5-1 and TRBJ2-3, with D possibly matching TRBD1 (6 bases). The germline V gene has CDR1 SGHRS and CDR2 YFSETQ. The CDR3 loop spans 15 amino acids. In DNA form, the CDR3 reads TGCGCCAGCAGCGTGGGACACCTTAGCACAGGTACGCAGTATTTT. It yields the protein CASSVGHLSTGTQYF.

J is TRBJ2-7 and V is TRBV5-1, with D tentatively TRBD1 (5 bases). Deletions cut 4 bases from V and 3 bases from J, with 14 bases between. Germline V gene data show CDR1 as SGHRS and CDR2 as YFSETQ. The CDR3 is made up of 14 amino acids. The CDR3 reads CASSAGAGIYEQYF. The CDR3 DNA sequence: TGCGCCAGCAGCGCTGGGGCAGGAATCTACGAGCAGTACTTC.

This clonotype has only a few counts. The rearrangement uses TRBV20-1 and TRBJ2-1; 14 bases line up with TRBD2. The germline CDR1 and CDR2 sequences are DFQATT and SNEGSKA (reference sequence). V gave up 6 bases and J gave up 1 base; unmatched junction bases: 8. The CDR3 totals 17 residues. This CDR3 is CSAPTSGGARSYNEQFF. The CDR3, as DNA: TGCAGTGCCCCGACTAGCGGGGGGGCCAGATCCTACAATGAGCAGTTCTTC.

The gene calls are TRBV7-3 and TRBJ2-5, with a possible D match to TRBD2 (6 bases). From germline, CDR1 is SGHTA and CDR2 FQGTGA. V was clipped by 5 bases and J by 5 bases, with 12 bases between them. The CDR3 sequence is 13 residues long. The DNA of the CDR3 is TGTGCCAGCAGCGCGGGACCGCGGGAGACCCAGTACTTC. Protein product: CASSAGPRETQYF.

This clonotype came up a few times. The chain couples TRBV7-9 to TRBJ2-3, with a tentative D call TRBD2 (7 bases). This CDR3 comprises 17 residues. From germline, CDR1 is SEHNR and CDR2 FQNEAQ (reference sequence). Trimming left V 0 bases short and J 1 base short, with 14 bases between. The CDR3 DNA follows: TGTGCCAGCAGCTTAGCTGAGATGCGGGGGCGCACAGATACGCAGTATTTT. This encodes CASSLAEMRGRTDTQYF.